The rows below give T cell receptor beta chains drawn from one sample of a study of OX40 agonist ivuxolimab in advanced cancers. Profiling relied on immunoSEQ multiplex PCR, and the TCRdb table lists in-frame clones only, not all of them. The table records tens of thousands of clones, 87% of them present only once. Sequenced here: CD4+ or CD8+ T cells sorted from blood, sampled in a trial of the OX40 agonist ivuxolimab. The receptor set was obtained from an adult with an advanced solid tumor such as melanoma, head and neck, liver or kidney cancer. Each CDR3 is given with its conserved first and last residue. D genes are given only for firm matches. Rows may omit the clone size; those that give it use once, few, many or a size class.

CDR3aa: CAGGDRSNQPQHF
CDR3nt: TGTGCCGGTGGGGACAGGAGTAATCAGCCCCAGCATTTT
d_gene: TRBD1
v_gene: TRBV6-1
j_gene: TRBJ1-5
abundance: medium-sized

CDR3aa: CASDSGRAAETQYF
CDR3nt: TGTGCCAGCGATAGCGGGAGGGCCGCGGAGACCCAGTACTTC
d_gene: TRBD2
v_gene: TRBV6-5
j_gene: TRBJ2-5
abundance: NA

CDR3aa: CASSQTSGSSGANVLTF
CDR3nt: TGTGCCAGCAGCCAGACTAGCGGGAGTTCTGGGGCCAACGTCCTGACTTTC
d_gene: TRBD2
v_gene: TRBV27
j_gene: TRBJ2-6
abundance: NA

CDR3aa: CASSYISGGYTF
CDR3nt: TGTGCCAGCAGTTATATCTCTGGGGGCTACACCTTC
d_gene: NA
v_gene: TRBV2
j_gene: TRBJ1-2
abundance: NA

CDR3aa: CATSRDLRGELFF
CDR3nt: TGTGCCACCAGCAGAGATCTAAGGGGGGAGCTGTTTTTT
d_gene: NA
v_gene: TRBV15
j_gene: TRBJ2-2
abundance: NA

CDR3aa: CASSQQSMNTEAFF
CDR3nt: TGTGCCAGCAGCCAGCAGTCGATGAACACTGAAGCTTTCTTT
d_gene: NA
v_gene: TRBV7-2
j_gene: TRBJ1-1
abundance: NA

CDR3aa: CASSLGGQGLIEKLFF
CDR3nt: TGTGCCAGCAGCTTAGGGGGTCAGGGTTTAATTGAAAAACTGTTTTTT
d_gene: NA
v_gene: TRBV7-9
j_gene: TRBJ1-4
abundance: NA

CDR3aa: CSVTAGISTDTQYF
CDR3nt: TGCAGCGTTACGGCGGGGATTAGCACAGATACGCAGTATTTT
d_gene: NA
v_gene: TRBV29-1
j_gene: TRBJ2-3
abundance: NA

CDR3aa: CASSLIGVNTGELFF
CDR3nt: TGCGCCAGCAGCTTGATCGGAGTTAACACCGGGGAGCTGTTTTTT
d_gene: NA
v_gene: TRBV5-1
j_gene: TRBJ2-2
abundance: NA

CDR3aa: CAWRGAGQPQHF
CDR3nt: TGTGCCTGGAGAGGGGCCGGTCAGCCCCAGCATTTT
d_gene: NA
v_gene: TRBV30
j_gene: TRBJ1-5
abundance: NA

CDR3aa: CASSPDIRFGGGYTF
CDR3nt: TGTGCCAGCTCACCAGATATTAGATTCGGCGGGGGCTACACCTTC
d_gene: NA
v_gene: TRBV18
j_gene: TRBJ1-2
abundance: NA

CDR3aa: CASSFGGSGPTDTQYF
CDR3nt: TGCGCCAGCAGCTTCGGGGGTAGCGGACCCACAGATACGCAGTATTTT
d_gene: NA
v_gene: TRBV5-1
j_gene: TRBJ2-3
abundance: NA

CDR3aa: CASSRDFSLTGELFF
CDR3nt: TGTGCCAGCAGCAGGGACTTTTCACTCACCGGGGAGCTGTTTTTT
d_gene: NA
v_gene: TRBV7-9
j_gene: TRBJ2-2
abundance: NA

CDR3aa: CAWSVQGTEAFF
CDR3nt: TGTGCCTGGAGTGTACAGGGCACTGAAGCTTTCTTT
d_gene: NA
v_gene: TRBV30
j_gene: TRBJ1-1
abundance: NA

CDR3aa: CASSPLGQGNTEAFF
CDR3nt: TGTGCCAGCAGTCCCCTGGGACAGGGGAACACTGAAGCTTTCTTT
d_gene: TRBD1
v_gene: TRBV27
j_gene: TRBJ1-1
abundance: NA

CDR3aa: CASSQTPPLNTGELFF
CDR3nt: TGTGCCAGCTCGCAGACACCCCCGCTTAACACCGGGGAGCTGTTTTTT
d_gene: NA
v_gene: TRBV18
j_gene: TRBJ2-2
abundance: NA

CDR3aa: CSTHSYFGGGTDTQYF
CDR3nt: TGCAGCACCCACTCATACTTCGGGGGGGGGACAGATACGCAGTATTTT
d_gene: TRBD2
v_gene: TRBV29-1
j_gene: TRBJ2-3
abundance: NA

CDR3aa: CASSIAGEKNEKLFF
CDR3nt: TGTGCCAGTAGTATCGCGGGGGAAAAAAATGAAAAACTGTTTTTT
d_gene: NA
v_gene: TRBV19
j_gene: TRBJ1-4
abundance: NA

CDR3aa: CASSYAGTGRETQYF
CDR3nt: TGTGCCAGCAGTTACGCGGGGACAGGGCGAGAGACCCAGTACTTC
d_gene: TRBD1
v_gene: TRBV6-5
j_gene: TRBJ2-5
abundance: NA

CDR3aa: CASSGLAGMAYNEQFF
CDR3nt: TGCGCCAGCAGCGGCTTAGCGGGAATGGCCTACAATGAGCAGTTCTTC
d_gene: TRBD2
v_gene: TRBV5-1
j_gene: TRBJ2-1
abundance: NA

CDR3aa: CASSTLRTGGLYGYTF
CDR3nt: TGTGCCAGCAGTACCCTCAGGACAGGGGGCCTCTATGGCTACACCTTC
d_gene: TRBD1
v_gene: TRBV27
j_gene: TRBJ1-2
abundance: few

CDR3aa: CASRLSTQETQYF
CDR3nt: TGTGCCAGCAGGTTAAGCACCCAAGAGACCCAGTACTTC
d_gene: NA
v_gene: TRBV2
j_gene: TRBJ2-5
abundance: NA

CDR3aa: CASSRAWDSYEQYF
CDR3nt: TGTGCCAGCAGCAGGGCCTGGGACTCCTACGAGCAGTACTTC
d_gene: NA
v_gene: TRBV6-5
j_gene: TRBJ2-7
abundance: NA

CDR3aa: CASSDGFNEKLFF
CDR3nt: TGTGCCAGCAGTGACGGATTTAATGAAAAACTGTTTTTT
d_gene: NA
v_gene: TRBV2
j_gene: TRBJ1-4
abundance: NA

CDR3aa: CSVESSGAYEQYF
CDR3nt: TGCAGCGTTGAGAGCTCGGGGGCGTACGAGCAGTACTTC
d_gene: NA
v_gene: TRBV29-1
j_gene: TRBJ2-7
abundance: NA

CDR3aa: CASSIEAGELFF
CDR3nt: TGTGCCAGTAGTATCGAGGCCGGGGAGCTGTTTTTT
d_gene: NA
v_gene: TRBV19
j_gene: TRBJ2-2
abundance: NA

CDR3aa: CATKQGAFGNQPQHF
CDR3nt: TGTGCCACTAAACAGGGGGCGTTTGGCAATCAGCCCCAGCATTTT
d_gene: TRBD1
v_gene: TRBV19
j_gene: TRBJ1-5
abundance: NA